This T cell receptor beta chain is drawn from a study of cytomegalovirus exposure and HLA in healthy donors. Study-wide findings and caveats: In a later analysis, TCR beta V- and J-gene trimming showed a link to a missense DCLRE1C variant. Common viral pathogens seemed, in a later analysis, to connect with several of the most significant clusters.

V was shortened by 7 bases and J by 4 bases, with 14 bases between the two germline ends. The V gene's germline CDR1 is MNHEY and CDR2 SVGAGI. CDR3 length equals 13 residues. PCR employed 60 Vbeta and 13 Jbeta primers. Clones were sequenced by immunoSEQ multiplex PCR, and TCRdb holds only the in-frame ones, with some missing. Of 180,000 or so clones in the sample, roughly 80% were seen once. Comments on this clone: Its antigen is not identified.

V is TRBV6-5 and J is TRBJ2-7; perhaps TRBD2 as D (5 bases). Sequencing was performed on PBMCs. This TCR derives from a woman aged 40 to 55 in good health and CMV-seropositive. DNA of the CDR3: TGTGCCAGCACGAGCGGCAGACTATACGAGCAGTACTTC. It yields the protein CASTSGRLYEQYF.